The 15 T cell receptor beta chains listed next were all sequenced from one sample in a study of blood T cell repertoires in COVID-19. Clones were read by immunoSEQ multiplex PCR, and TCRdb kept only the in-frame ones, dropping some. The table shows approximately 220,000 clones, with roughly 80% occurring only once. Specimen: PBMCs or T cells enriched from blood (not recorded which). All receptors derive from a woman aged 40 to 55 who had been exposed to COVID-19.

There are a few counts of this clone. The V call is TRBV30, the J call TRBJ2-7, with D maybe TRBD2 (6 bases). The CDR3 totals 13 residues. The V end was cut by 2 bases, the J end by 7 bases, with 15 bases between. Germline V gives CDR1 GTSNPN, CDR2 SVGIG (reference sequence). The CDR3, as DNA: TGTGCCTGGAGTCCCGGGGGTCAAGGGGAGCAGTACTTC. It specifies CAWSPGGQGEQYF.

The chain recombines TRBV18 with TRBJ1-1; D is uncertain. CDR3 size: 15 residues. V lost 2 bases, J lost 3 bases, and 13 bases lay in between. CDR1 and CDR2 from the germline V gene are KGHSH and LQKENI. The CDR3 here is CASSPFRRADTEAFF. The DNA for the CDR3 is TGTGCCAGCTCACCATTTAGGCGGGCGGACACTGAAGCTTTCTTT.

This CDR3 is CASSLSRDTEAFF. CDR3 bases: TGTGCCAGCAGCTTATCGAGGGACACTGAAGCTTTCTTT. This chain joins TRBV11-3 and TRBJ1-1; D remains ambiguous. V was clipped by 2 bases and J by 3 bases, with 7 bases between them. The germline gives CDR1 SGHNT, CDR2 YENEEA. The CDR3 is made up of 13 amino acids.

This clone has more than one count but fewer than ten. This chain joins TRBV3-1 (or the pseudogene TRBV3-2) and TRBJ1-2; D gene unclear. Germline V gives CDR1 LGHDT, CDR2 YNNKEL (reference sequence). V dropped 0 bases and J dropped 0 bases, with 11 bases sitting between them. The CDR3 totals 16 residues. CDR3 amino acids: CASSQDGRRANYGYTF. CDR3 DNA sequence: TGTGCCAGCAGCCAAGATGGGCGCCGAGCTAACTATGGCTACACCTTC.

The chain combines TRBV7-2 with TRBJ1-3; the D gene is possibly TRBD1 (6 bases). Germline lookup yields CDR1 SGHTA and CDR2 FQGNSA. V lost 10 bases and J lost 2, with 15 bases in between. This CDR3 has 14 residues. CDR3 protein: CATQQGFTGNTIYF. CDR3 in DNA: TGTGCCACACAACAGGGTTTTACTGGAAACACCATATATTTT.

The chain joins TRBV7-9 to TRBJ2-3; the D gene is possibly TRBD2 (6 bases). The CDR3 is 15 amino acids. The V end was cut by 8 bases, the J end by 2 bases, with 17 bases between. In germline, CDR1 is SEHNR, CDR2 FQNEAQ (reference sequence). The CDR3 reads CASLGGGLSTDTQYF. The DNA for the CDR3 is TGTGCCAGCCTCGGTGGGGGACTTTCCACAGATACGCAGTATTTT.

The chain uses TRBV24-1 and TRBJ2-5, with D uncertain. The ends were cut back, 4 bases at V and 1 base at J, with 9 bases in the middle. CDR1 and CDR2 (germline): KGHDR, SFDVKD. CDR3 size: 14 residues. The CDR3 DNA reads TGTGCCACCAGTGACGCGAATTTCCAAGAGACCCAGTACTTC. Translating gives CATSDANFQETQYF.

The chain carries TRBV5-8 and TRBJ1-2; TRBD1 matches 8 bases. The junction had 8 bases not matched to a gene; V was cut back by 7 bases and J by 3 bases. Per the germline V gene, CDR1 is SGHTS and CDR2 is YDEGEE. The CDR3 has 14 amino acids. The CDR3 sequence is CASPLDRADYGYTF. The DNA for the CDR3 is TGTGCCAGCCCCCTGGACAGGGCGGACTATGGCTACACCTTC. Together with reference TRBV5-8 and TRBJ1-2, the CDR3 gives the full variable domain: EAGVTQSPTHLIKTRGQQATLRCSPISGHTSVYWYQQALGLGLQFLLWYDEGEERNRGNFPPRFSGRQFPNYSSELNVNALELEDSALYLCASPLDRADYGYTFGSGTRLTVV.

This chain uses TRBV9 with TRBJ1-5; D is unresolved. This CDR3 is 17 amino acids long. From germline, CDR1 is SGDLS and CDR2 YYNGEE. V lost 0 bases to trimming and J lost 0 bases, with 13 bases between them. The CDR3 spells CASSVASGDYSNQPQHF. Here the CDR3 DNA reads TGTGCCAGCAGCGTAGCTTCCGGGGATTATAGCAATCAGCCCCAGCATTTT. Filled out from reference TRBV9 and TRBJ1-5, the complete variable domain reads DSGVTQTPKHLITATGQRVTLRCSPRSGDLSVYWYQQSLDQGLQFLIQYYNGEERAKGNILERFSAQQFPDLHSELNLSSLELGDSALYFCASSVASGDYSNQPQHFGDGTRLSIL.

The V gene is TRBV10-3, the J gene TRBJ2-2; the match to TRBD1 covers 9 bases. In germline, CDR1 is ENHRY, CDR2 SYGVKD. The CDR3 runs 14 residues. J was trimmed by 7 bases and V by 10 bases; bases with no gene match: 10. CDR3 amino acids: CATLGQGLGGELFF. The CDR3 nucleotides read TGTGCCACCTTGGGACAGGGCTTAGGCGGGGAGCTGTTTTTT.

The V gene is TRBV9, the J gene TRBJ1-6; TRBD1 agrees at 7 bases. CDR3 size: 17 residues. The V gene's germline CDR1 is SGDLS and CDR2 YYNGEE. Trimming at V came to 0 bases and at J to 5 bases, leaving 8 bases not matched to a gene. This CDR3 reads CASSVGTRDRDNSPLHF. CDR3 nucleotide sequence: TGTGCCAGCAGCGTAGGGACCCGGGACAGAGATAATTCACCCCTCCACTTT. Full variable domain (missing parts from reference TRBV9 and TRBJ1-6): DSGVTQTPKHLITATGQRVTLRCSPRSGDLSVYWYQQSLDQGLQFLIQYYNGEERAKGNILERFSAQQFPDLHSELNLSSLELGDSALYFCASSVGTRDRDNSPLHFGNGTRLTVT.

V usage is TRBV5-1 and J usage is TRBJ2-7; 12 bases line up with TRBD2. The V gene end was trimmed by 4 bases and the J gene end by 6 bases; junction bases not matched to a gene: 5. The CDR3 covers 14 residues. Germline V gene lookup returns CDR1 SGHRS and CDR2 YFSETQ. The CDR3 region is CASSPSGGAVEQYF. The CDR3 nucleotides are TGCGCCAGCAGCCCTAGCGGGGGGGCGGTCGAGCAGTACTTC.

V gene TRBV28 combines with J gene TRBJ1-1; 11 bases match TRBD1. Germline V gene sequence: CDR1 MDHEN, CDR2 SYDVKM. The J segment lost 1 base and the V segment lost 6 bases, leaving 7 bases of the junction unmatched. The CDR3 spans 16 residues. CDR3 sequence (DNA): TGTGCCAGCAGCCTTATGGGGACAGGGGGGAACACTGAAGCTTTCTTT. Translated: CASSLMGTGGNTEAFF.

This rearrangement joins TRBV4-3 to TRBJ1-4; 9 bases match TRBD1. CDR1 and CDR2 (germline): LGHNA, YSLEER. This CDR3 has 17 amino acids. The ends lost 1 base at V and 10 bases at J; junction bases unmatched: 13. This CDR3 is CASSQGTPGQGPGKLFF. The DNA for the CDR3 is TGCGCCAGCAGCCAAGGGACCCCGGGACAGGGCCCCGGAAAACTGTTTTTT.

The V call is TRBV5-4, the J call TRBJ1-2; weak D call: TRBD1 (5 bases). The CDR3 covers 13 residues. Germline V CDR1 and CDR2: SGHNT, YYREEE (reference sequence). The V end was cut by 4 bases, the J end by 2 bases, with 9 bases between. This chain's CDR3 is CASSPGGNYGYTF. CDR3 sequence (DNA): TGTGCCAGCAGCCCGGGGGGGAACTATGGCTACACCTTC. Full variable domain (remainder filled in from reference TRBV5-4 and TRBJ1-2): ETGVTQSPTHLIKTRGQQVTLRCSSQSGHNTVSWYQQALGQGPQFIFQYYREEENGRGNFPPRFSGLQFPNYSSELNVNALELDDSALYLCASSPGGNYGYTFGSGTRLTVV.